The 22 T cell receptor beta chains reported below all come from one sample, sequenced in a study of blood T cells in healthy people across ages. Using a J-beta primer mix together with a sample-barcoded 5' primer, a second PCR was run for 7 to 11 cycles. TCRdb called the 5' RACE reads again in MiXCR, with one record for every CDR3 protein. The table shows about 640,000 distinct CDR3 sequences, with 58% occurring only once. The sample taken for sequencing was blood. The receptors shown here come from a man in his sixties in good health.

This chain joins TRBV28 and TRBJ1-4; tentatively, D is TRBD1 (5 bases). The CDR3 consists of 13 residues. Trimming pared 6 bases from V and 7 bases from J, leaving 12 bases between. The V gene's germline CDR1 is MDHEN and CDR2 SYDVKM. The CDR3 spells CASRSGLGEKLFF. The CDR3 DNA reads TGTGCCAGCAGGTCGGGGCTAGGTGAAAAACTGTTTTTT.

The CDR3 reads CSASRQAPSTDTQYF. CDR3 nucleotides: TGCAGTGCTAGCAGACAGGCTCCTAGCACAGATACGCAGTATTTT. This chain joins TRBV20-1 and TRBJ2-3; a possible D gene is TRBD1 (6 bases). CDR1 is DFQATT and CDR2 is SNEGSKA in the germline V gene (reference sequence). The CDR3 totals 15 residues. V lost 3 bases and J 0 bases, leaving 13 bases between the germline ends.

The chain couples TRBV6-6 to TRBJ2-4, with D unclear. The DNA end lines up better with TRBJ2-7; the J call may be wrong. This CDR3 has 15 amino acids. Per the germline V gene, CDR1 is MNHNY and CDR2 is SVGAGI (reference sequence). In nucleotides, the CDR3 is TGTGCCAGCGTCCTGTTTAGAGAGCGCGGCTTCGAGCAGTACTTC. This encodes CASVLFRERGFEQYF.

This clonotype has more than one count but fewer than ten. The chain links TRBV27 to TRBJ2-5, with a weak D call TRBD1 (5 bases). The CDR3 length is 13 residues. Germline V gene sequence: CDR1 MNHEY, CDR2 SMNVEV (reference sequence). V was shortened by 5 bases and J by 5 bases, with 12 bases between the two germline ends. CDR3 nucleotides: TGTGCCAGCAGTCCCCAGGGTACGGAGACCCAGTACTTC. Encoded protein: CASSPQGTETQYF.

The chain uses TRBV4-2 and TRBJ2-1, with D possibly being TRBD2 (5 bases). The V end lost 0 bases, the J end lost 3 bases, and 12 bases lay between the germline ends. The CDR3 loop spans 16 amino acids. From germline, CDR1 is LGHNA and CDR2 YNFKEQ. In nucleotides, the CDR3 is TGTGCCAGCAGCCAAGATTATTTCGGGAACTACAATGAGCAGTTCTTC. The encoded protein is CASSQDYFGNYNEQFF.

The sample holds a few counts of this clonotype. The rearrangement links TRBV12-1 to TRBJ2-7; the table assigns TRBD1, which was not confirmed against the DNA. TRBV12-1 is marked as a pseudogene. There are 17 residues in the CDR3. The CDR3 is CASSFFWGTGRSYEQYF. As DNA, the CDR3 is TGTGCCAGCAGCTTTTTCTGGGGGACAGGGAGGTCCTACGAGCAGTACTTC.

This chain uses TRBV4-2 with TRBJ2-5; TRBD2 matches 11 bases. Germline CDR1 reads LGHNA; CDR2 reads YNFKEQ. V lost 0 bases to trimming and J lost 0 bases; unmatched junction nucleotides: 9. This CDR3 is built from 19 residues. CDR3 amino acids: CASSQDPTSGGPNQETQYF. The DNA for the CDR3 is TGTGCCAGCAGCCAAGATCCCACTAGCGGGGGCCCCAACCAAGAGACCCAGTACTTC.

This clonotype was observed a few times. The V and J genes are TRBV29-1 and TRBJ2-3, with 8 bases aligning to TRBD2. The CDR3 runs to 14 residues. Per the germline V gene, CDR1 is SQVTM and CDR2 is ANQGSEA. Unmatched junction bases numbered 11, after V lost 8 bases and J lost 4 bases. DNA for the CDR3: TGCAGCTCCGGAGGTAGCGGGGTCCCAGATACGCAGTATTTT. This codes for CSSGGSGVPDTQYF.

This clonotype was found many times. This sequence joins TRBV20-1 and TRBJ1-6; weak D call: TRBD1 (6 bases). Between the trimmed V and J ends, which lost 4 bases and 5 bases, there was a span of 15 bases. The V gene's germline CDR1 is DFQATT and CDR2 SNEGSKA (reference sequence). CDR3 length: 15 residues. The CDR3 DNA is TGCAGTGCTACCCCCAACAGGGTCGATAATTCACCCCTCCACTTT. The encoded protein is CSATPNRVDNSPLHF.

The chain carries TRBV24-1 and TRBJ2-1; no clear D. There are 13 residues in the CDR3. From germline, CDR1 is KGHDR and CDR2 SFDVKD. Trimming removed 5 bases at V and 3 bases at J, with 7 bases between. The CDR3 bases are TGTGCCACCAGTGTCCGTAACTACAATGAGCAGTTCTTC. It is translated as CATSVRNYNEQFF.

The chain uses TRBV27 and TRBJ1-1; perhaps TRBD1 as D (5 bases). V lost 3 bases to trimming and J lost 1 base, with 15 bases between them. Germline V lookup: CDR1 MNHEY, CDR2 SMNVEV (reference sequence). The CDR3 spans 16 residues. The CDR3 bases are TGTGCCAGCAGTTTGCGGCAGGGCCTAGAGAACACTGAAGCTTTCTTT. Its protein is CASSLRQGLENTEAFF.

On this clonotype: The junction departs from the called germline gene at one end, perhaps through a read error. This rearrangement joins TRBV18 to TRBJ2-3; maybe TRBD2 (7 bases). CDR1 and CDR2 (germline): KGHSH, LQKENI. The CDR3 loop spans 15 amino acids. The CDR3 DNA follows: TGTGCCAGCCTTCTAGGGGGGGCACCCACAGATACGCAATATTTT. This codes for CASLLGGAPTDTQYF.

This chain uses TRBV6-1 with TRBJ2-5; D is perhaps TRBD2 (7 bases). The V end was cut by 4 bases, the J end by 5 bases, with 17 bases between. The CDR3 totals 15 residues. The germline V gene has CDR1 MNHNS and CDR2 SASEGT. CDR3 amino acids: CASSVIGGGLETQYF. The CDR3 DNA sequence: TGTGCCAGCAGTGTTATAGGCGGGGGCCTTGAGACCCAGTACTTC.

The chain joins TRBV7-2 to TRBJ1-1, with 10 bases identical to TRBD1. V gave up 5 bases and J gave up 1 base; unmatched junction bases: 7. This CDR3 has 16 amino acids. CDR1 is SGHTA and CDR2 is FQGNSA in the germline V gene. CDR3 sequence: CASSLGQGRPNTEAFF. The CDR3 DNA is TGTGCCAGCAGCCTGGGACAGGGGAGGCCGAACACTGAAGCTTTCTTT.

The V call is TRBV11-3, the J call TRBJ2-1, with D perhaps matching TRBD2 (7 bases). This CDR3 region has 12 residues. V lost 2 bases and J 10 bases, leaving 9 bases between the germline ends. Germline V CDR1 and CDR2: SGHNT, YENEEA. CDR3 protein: CASSLRGAEQFF. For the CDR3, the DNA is TGTGCCAGCAGCTTACGGGGGGCCGAGCAGTTCTTC.

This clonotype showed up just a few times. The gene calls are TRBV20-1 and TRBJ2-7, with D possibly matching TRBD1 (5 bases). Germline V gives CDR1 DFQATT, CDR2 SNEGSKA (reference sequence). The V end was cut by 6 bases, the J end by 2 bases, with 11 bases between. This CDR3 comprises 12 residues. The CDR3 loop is CSASTVTYEQYF. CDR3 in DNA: TGCAGTGCCTCGACAGTGACCTACGAGCAGTACTTC.

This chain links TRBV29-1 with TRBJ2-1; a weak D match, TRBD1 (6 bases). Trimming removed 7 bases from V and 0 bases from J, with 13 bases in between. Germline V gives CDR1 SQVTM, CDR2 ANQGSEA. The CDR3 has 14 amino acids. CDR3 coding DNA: TGCAGCGCCACAGGGTCTAGCTCCTACAATGAGCAGTTCTTC. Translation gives CSATGSSSYNEQFF.

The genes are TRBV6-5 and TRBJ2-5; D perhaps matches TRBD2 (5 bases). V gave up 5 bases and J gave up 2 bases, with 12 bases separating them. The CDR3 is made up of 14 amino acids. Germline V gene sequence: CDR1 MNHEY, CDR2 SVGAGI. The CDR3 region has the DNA TGTGCCAGCAGTGTCAGGAGGCCGCAAGAGACCCAGTACTTC. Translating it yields CASSVRRPQETQYF.

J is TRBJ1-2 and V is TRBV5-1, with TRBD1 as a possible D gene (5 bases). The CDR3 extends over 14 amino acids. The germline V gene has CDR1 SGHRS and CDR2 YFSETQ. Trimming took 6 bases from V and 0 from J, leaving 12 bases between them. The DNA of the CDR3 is TGCGCCAGCACCCTGGACACCGCTAACTATGGCTACACCTTC. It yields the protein CASTLDTANYGYTF.

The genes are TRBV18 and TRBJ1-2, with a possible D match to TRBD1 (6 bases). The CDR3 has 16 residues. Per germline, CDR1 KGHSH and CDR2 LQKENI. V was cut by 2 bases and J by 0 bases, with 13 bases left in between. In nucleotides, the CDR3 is TGTGCCAGCTCACCAGGAGGCAGGGGCCCTAACTATGGCTACACCTTC. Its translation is CASSPGGRGPNYGYTF.

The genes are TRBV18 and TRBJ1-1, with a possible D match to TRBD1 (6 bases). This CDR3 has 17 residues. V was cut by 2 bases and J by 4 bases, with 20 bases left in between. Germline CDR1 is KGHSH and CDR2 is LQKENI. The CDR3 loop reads CASSPLSPGGLGTEAFF. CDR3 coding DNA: TGTGCCAGCTCACCATTGAGCCCGGGGGGCTTGGGCACTGAAGCTTTCTTT.

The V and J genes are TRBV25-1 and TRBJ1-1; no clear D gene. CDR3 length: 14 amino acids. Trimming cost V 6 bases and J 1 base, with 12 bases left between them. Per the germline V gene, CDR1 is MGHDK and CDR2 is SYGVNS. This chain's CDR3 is CASREQSGNTEAFF. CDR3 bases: TGTGCCAGCAGGGAACAGTCAGGGAACACTGAAGCTTTCTTT.